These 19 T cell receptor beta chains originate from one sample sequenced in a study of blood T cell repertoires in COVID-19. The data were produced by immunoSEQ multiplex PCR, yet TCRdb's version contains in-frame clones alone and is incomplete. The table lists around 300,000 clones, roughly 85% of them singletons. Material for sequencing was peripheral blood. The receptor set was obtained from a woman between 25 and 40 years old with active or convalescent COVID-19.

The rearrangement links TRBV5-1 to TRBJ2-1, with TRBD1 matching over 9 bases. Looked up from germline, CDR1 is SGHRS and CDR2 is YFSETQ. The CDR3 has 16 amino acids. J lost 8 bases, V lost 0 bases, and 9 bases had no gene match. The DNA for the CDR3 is TGCGCCAGCAGCTTGGGGGCGGGACAGGGTTATGATGAGCAGTTCTTC. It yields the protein CASSLGAGQGYDEQFF.

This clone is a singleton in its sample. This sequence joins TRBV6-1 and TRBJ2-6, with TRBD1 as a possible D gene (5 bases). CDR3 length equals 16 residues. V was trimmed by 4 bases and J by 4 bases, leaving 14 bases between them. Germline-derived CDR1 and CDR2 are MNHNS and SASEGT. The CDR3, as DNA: TGTGCCAGCAGTGGACACGCAGGGCGGGGGGCCAACGTCCTGACTTTC. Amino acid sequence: CASSGHAGRGANVLTF.

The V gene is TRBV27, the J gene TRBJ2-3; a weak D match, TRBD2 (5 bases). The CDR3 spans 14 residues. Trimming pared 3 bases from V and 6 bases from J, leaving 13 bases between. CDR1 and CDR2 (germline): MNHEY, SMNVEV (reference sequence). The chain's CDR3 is CASSFGLAGDTQYF. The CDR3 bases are TGTGCCAGCAGTTTTGGTCTAGCTGGTGATACGCAGTATTTT.

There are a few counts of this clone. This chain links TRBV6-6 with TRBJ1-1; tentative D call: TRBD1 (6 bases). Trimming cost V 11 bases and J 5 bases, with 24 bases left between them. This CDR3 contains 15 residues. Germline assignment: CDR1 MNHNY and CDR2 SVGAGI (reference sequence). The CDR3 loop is CAGQGQGLLRTEAFF. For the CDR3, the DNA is TGTGCCGGCCAGGGGCAGGGCCTTCTTAGAACTGAAGCTTTCTTT.

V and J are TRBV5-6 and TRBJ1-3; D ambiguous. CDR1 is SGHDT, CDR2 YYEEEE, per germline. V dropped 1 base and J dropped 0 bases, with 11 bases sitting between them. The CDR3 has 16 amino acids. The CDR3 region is CASSLNRLSSGNTIYF. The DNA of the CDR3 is TGTGCCAGCAGCTTGAACAGACTATCCTCTGGAAACACCATATATTTT.

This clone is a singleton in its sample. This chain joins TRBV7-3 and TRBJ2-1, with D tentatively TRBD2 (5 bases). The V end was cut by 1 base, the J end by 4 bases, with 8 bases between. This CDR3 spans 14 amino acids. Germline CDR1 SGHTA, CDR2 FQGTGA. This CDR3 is CASSLSEGYNEQFF. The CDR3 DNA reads TGTGCCAGCAGCTTAAGCGAGGGTTACAATGAGCAGTTCTTC.

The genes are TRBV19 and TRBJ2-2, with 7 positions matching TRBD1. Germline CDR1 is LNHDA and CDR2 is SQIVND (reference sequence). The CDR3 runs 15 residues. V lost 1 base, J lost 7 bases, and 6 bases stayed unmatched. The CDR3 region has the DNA TGTGCCAGTAGTATAGTAACAGGGGCTGTCGGGGAGCTGTTTTTT. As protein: CASSIVTGAVGELFF.

The CDR3 protein is CATSVGSGHTDTQYF. In DNA, the CDR3 is TGTGCCACCAGTGTTGGTAGCGGGCACACAGATACGCAGTATTTT. This chain uses TRBV24-1 with TRBJ2-3; 7 nucleotides agree with TRBD2. Germline loops: CDR1 KGHDR, CDR2 SFDVKD. V trimming: 5 bases; J trimming: 2 bases; junction bases outside the gene matches: 6. The CDR3 consists of 15 residues.

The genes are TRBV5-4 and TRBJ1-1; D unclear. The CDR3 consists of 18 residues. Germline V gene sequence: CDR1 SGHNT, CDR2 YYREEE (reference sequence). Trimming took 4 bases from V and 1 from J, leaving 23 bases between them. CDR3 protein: CASSASILGGRGNTEAFF. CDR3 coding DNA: TGTGCCAGCAGCGCTTCCATTCTCGGTGGGAGAGGGAACACTGAAGCTTTCTTT.

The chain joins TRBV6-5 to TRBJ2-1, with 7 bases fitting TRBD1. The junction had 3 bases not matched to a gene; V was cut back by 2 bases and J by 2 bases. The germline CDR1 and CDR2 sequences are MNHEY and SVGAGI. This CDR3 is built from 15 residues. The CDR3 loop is CASSYDRVPYNEQFF. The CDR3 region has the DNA TGTGCCAGCAGTTACGACAGGGTCCCCTACAATGAGCAGTTCTTC.

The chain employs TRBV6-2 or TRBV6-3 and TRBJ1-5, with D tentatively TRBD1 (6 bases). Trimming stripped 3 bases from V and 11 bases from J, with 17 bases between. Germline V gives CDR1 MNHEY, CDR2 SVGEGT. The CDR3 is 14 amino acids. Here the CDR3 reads CASSYTDSTAAQHF. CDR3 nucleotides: TGTGCCAGCAGTTATACGGACAGTACAGCAGCCCAGCATTTT.

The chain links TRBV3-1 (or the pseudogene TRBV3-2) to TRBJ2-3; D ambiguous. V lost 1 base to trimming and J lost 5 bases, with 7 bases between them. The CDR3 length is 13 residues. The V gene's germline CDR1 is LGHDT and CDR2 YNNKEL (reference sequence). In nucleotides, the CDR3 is TGTGCCAGCAGCCAAGGTCCGGGAGATACGCAGTATTTT. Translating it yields CASSQGPGDTQYF.

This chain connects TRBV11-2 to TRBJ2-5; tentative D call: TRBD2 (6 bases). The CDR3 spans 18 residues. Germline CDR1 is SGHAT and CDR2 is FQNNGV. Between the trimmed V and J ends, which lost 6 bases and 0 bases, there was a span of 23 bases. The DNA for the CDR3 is TGTGCCAGCAGTTATACCAGTCCGGGAGCTGGGAACCAAGAGACCCAGTACTTC. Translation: CASSYTSPGAGNQETQYF.

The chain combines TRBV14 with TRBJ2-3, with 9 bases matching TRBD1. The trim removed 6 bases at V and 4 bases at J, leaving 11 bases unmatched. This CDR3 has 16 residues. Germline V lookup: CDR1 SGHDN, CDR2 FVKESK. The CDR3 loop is CASSPPTGGKADTQYF. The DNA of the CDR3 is TGTGCCAGCAGTCCCCCGACAGGGGGGAAAGCAGATACGCAGTATTTT.

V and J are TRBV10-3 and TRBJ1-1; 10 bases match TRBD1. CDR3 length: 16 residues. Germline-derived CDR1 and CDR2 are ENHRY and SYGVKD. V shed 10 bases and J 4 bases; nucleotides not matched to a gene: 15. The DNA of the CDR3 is TGTGCCACTTCCTACGACAGGGGGCGCGGGGGCACTGAAGCTTTCTTT. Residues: CATSYDRGRGGTEAFF.

The CDR3 loop is CASSQLDRGSAEAFF. CDR3 DNA sequence: TGTGCCAGCAGCCAGTTGGACAGGGGCTCGGCTGAAGCTTTCTTT. This chain links TRBV3-1 (or the pseudogene TRBV3-2) with TRBJ1-1, with 9 nucleotides matching TRBD1. The CDR3 spans 15 residues. V trimming: 3 bases; J trimming: 6 bases; junction bases outside the gene matches: 8. The V gene's germline CDR1 is LGHDT and CDR2 YNNKEL (reference sequence).

In DNA, the CDR3 is TGTGCCAGCAGTCCTTGGGGGACAGGGATTGAAAAACTGTTTTTT. As protein: CASSPWGTGIEKLFF. This sequence joins TRBV28 and TRBJ1-4; 9 bases match TRBD1. V was clipped by 5 bases and J by 7 bases; unmatched bases: 8. CDR1 is MDHEN and CDR2 is SYDVKM in the germline V gene. The CDR3 has 15 residues.

The CDR3 bases are TGTGCCAGCGGCCTCGGGGGACCGGGGGAGCTGTTTTTT. It is translated as CASGLGGPGELFF. The J gene is TRBJ2-2, the V gene TRBV27; TRBD2 is a possible D gene (6 bases). CDR1 and CDR2 (germline): MNHEY, SMNVEV (reference sequence). This CDR3 is built from 13 residues. V lost 8 bases and J lost 8, with 15 bases in between.

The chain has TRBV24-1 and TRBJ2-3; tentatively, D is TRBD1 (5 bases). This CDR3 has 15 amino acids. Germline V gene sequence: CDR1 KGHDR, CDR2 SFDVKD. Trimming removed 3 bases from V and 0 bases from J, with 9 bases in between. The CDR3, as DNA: TGTGCCACCAGTGATCCCCGGACAAGCACAGATACGCAGTATTTT. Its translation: CATSDPRTSTDTQYF.